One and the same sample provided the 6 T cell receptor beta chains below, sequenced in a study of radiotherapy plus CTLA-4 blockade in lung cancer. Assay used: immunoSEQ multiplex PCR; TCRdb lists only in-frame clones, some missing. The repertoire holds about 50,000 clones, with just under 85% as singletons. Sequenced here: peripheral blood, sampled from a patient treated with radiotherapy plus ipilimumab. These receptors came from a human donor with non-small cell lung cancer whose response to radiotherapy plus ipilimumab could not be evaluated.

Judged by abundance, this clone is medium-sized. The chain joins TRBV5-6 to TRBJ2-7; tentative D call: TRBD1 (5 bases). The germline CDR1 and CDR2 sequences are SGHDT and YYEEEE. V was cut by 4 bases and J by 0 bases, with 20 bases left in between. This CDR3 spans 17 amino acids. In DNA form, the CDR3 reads TGTGCCAGCAGCAACTTCCGGGTACAGGAACCCTCCTACGAGCAGTACTTC. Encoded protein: CASSNFRVQEPSYEQYF.

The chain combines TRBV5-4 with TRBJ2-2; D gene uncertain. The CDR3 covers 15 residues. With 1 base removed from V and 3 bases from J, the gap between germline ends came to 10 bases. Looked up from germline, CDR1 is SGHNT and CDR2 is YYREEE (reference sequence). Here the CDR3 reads CASSLTPIDTGELFF. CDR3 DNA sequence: TGTGCCAGCAGCTTGACCCCGATAGACACCGGGGAGCTGTTTTTT.

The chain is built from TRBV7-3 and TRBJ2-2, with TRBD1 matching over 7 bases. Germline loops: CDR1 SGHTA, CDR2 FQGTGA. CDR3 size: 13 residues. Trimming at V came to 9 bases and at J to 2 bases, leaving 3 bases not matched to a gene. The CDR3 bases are TGTGCCAGTCGGGACAGTAACACCGGGGAGCTGTTTTTT. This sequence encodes CASRDSNTGELFF.

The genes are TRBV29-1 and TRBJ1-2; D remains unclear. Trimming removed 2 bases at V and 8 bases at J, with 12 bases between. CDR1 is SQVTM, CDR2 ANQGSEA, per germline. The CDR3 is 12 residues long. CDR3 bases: TGCAGCGTTGAACCTGAAAATGGCGGCTACACCTTC. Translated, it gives CSVEPENGGYTF.

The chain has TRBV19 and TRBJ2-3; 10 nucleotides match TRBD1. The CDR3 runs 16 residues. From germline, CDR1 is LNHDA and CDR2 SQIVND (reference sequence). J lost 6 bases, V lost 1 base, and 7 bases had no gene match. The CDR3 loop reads CASSIGTGGHPDTQYF. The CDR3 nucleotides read TGTGCCAGTAGTATAGGGACAGGGGGGCACCCCGATACGCAGTATTTT.

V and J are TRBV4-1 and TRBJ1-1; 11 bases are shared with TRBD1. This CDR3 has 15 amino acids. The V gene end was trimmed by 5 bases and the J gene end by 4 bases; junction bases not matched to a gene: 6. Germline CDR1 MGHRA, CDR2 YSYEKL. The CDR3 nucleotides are TGCGCCAGCAGCTTCCGGACAGGGGGCACCACTGAAGCTTTCTTT. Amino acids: CASSFRTGGTTEAFF.